This passage covers 19 T cell receptor beta chains from one sample sequenced in a study of blood T cell repertoires in COVID-19. Here immunoSEQ multiplex PCR was the method, and the copy in TCRdb shows in-frame clones only, minus some. The data show some 200,000 clones, with 87% seen just once and 2% to 3% held by the top ten. The material sequenced was peripheral blood. The receptors were sampled from a man in his forties or fifties with active or convalescent COVID-19.

The chain is built from TRBV19 and TRBJ2-1; 11 nucleotides line up with TRBD2. CDR1 is LNHDA and CDR2 is SQIVND in the germline V gene (reference sequence). The CDR3 spans 13 residues. The V segment lost 10 bases and the J segment 8 bases; nucleotides outside the gene matches: 7. The CDR3 here is CATGASGGYEQFF. CDR3 nucleotide sequence: TGTGCCACGGGGGCTAGCGGGGGGTATGAGCAGTTCTTC.

J is TRBJ2-3 and V is TRBV7-9, with D maybe TRBD2 (6 bases). The length of the CDR3 is 16 residues. Trimming took off 5 bases at V and 0 bases at J, with 15 bases between the two ends. From germline, CDR1 is SEHNR and CDR2 FQNEAQ (reference sequence). The CDR3 loop reads CASSARGLVSTDTQYF. CDR3 bases: TGTGCCAGCAGCGCCCGGGGACTGGTTAGCACAGATACGCAGTATTTT.

The J gene is TRBJ2-5, the V gene TRBV9, with a tentative D call TRBD2 (5 bases). The V gene's germline CDR1 is SGDLS and CDR2 YYNGEE. V lost 0 bases and J 1 base, leaving 7 bases between the germline ends. The CDR3 spans 14 residues. The CDR3: CASSVGGSQETQYF. The CDR3 nucleotides read TGTGCCAGCAGCGTAGGTGGGAGCCAAGAGACCCAGTACTTC. The full variable domain, with the rest looked up from reference TRBV9 and TRBJ2-5, is DSGVTQTPKHLITATGQRVTLRCSPRSGDLSVYWYQQSLDQGLQFLIQYYNGEERAKGNILERFSAQQFPDLHSELNLSSLELGDSALYFCASSVGGSQETQYFGPGTRLLVL.

The rearrangement links TRBV7-2 to TRBJ2-3, with 8 positions matching TRBD2. The length of the CDR3 is 17 residues. V was pared by 1 base and J by 2 bases, with 8 bases of the junction left unmatched. From germline, CDR1 is SGHTA and CDR2 FQGNSA. The CDR3 loop reads CASSLVAGRGYTDTQYF. CDR3 nucleotides: TGTGCCAGCAGCTTAGTAGCGGGGCGGGGGTACACAGATACGCAGTATTTT. The whole variable domain, remainder taken from reference TRBV7-2 and TRBJ2-3, is GAGVSQSPSNKVTEKGKDVELRCDPISGHTALYWYRQSLGQGLEFLIYFQGNSAPDKSGLPSDRFSAERTGGSVSTLTIQRTQQEDSAVYLCASSLVAGRGYTDTQYFGPGTRLTVL.

The chain is built from TRBV19 and TRBJ2-1; 11 nucleotides align to TRBD2. V trimming: 2 bases; J trimming: 6 bases; junction bases outside the gene matches: 0. The CDR3 spans 14 residues. Germline lookup yields CDR1 LNHDA and CDR2 SQIVND (reference sequence). DNA of the CDR3: TGTGCCAGTAGTATAACTAGCGGGGGCAATGAGCAGTTCTTC. Its protein is CASSITSGGNEQFF.

The chain links TRBV28 to TRBJ1-6; 11 bases align to TRBD1. V shed 5 bases and J 10 bases; nucleotides not matched to a gene: 19. This CDR3 comprises 19 residues. In germline, CDR1 is MDHEN, CDR2 SYDVKM. In DNA form, the CDR3 reads TGTGCCAGCAGTCCAAGGACAGGGGGCTTACAGTTGCTGGGATCACCCCTCCACTTT. This translates into CASSPRTGGLQLLGSPLHF.

The table lists this clone with a count of one. The gene calls are TRBV7-2 and TRBJ2-1; 9 positions match TRBD2. The V gene's germline CDR1 is SGHTA and CDR2 FQGNSA. V trimming: 8 bases; J trimming: 4 bases; junction bases outside the gene matches: 9. This CDR3 is 15 amino acids long. The CDR3 DNA reads TGTGCCAGCGCTCGAAGCGGGGGGCAATACAATGAGCAGTTCTTC. It yields the protein CASARSGGQYNEQFF.

This clone was found once. The chain uses TRBV25-1 and TRBJ2-5; TRBD2 matches at 7 bases. The J segment lost 8 bases and the V segment lost 2 bases, leaving 2 bases of the junction unmatched. Germline V lookup: CDR1 MGHDK, CDR2 SYGVNS. The CDR3 runs to 12 residues. The CDR3 DNA reads as TGTGCCAGCAGTGAAAGCGGGGTAACCCAGTACTTC. Translating it yields CASSESGVTQYF.

This clone was seen once. The chain is built from TRBV7-9 and TRBJ2-7; possible D gene TRBD1, 6 bases. The CDR3 sequence is 12 residues long. V dropped 6 bases and J dropped 9 bases, with 15 bases sitting between them. Germline CDR1 is SEHNR and CDR2 is FQNEAQ (reference sequence). CDR3 loop: CASSNTGTPQYF. As DNA, the CDR3 is TGTGCCAGCAGTAATACCGGGACACCGCAGTACTTC.

J is TRBJ2-4 and V is TRBV5-4, with TRBD2 identical over 14 bases. Germline V gene sequence: CDR1 SGHNT, CDR2 YYREEE (reference sequence). This CDR3 has 16 residues. J gave up 8 bases and V 5 bases, and 9 bases lay outside the gene matches. The CDR3 sequence: CASSTRLAGGQYIQYF. The CDR3 region has the DNA TGTGCCAGCAGTACACGACTAGCGGGGGGGCAGTACATTCAGTACTTC.

The sample holds a few counts of this clone. Here the CDR3 DNA reads TGTGCCAGCAGTCTTGACAGGGCGGCAGATACGCAGTATTTT. Residues: CASSLDRAADTQYF. The chain couples TRBV2 to TRBJ2-3, with 7 bases that match TRBD1. The CDR3 loop spans 14 amino acids. CDR1 is SNHLY, CDR2 FYNNEI, per germline. J was trimmed by 4 bases and V by 5 bases; bases with no gene match: 6.

The chain recombines TRBV29-1 with TRBJ1-1; 7 bases fit TRBD1. With V trimmed by 2 bases and J by 5 bases, 8 bases remained unmatched. CDR1 and CDR2 (germline): SQVTM, ANQGSEA. The CDR3 is 14 amino acids. The CDR3 reads CSVESGSRGTEAFF. CDR3 sequence (DNA): TGCAGCGTTGAATCGGGGTCCAGGGGGACTGAAGCTTTCTTT.

On this clone: At the DNA level, this CDR3 is encoded by other sequences in the same sample as well. J is TRBJ1-1 and V is TRBV5-1; D remains ambiguous. This CDR3 region has 15 residues. From germline, CDR1 is SGHRS and CDR2 YFSETQ. V was trimmed by 3 bases and J by 0 bases, leaving 12 bases between them. CDR3: CASSSRGSMNTEAFF. The CDR3 DNA sequence: TGCGCCAGCAGCTCTCGAGGGAGCATGAACACTGAAGCTTTCTTT.

The chain links TRBV6-5 to TRBJ2-3; 9 nucleotides agree with TRBD2. The J segment lost 4 bases and the V segment lost 6 bases, leaving 8 bases of the junction unmatched. Germline CDR1 is MNHEY and CDR2 is SVGAGI. This CDR3 spans 15 amino acids. DNA of the CDR3: TGTGCCAGCAGGGGAGCGGGGGGCCGCTCAGATACGCAGTATTTT. Amino acid sequence: CASRGAGGRSDTQYF.

J is TRBJ1-1 and V is TRBV5-6; D might be TRBD1 (5 bases). Trimming removed 3 bases from V and 5 bases from J, with 8 bases in between. The germline CDR1 and CDR2 sequences are SGHDT and YYEEEE. CDR3 length: 12 amino acids. CDR3 residues: CASSWGRTEAFF. The DNA for the CDR3 is TGTGCCAGCAGCTGGGGGAGGACTGAAGCTTTCTTT. Based on the CDR3 plus reference TRBV5-6 and TRBJ1-1, the full variable domain is DAGVTQSPTHLIKTRGQQVTLRCSPKSGHDTVSWYQQALGQGPQFIFQYYEEEERQRGNFPDRFSGHQFPNYSSELNVNALLLGDSALYLCASSWGRTEAFFGQGTRLTVV.

J is TRBJ2-3 and V is TRBV9; 9 positions match TRBD1. Germline CDR1 reads SGDLS; CDR2 reads YYNGEE. Trimming cost V 7 bases and J 1 base; bases outside gene matches: 7. The CDR3 runs to 15 residues. CDR3 nucleotide sequence: TGTGCCAGCGCAGAACAGGGGGCCGGCACAGATACGCAGTATTTT. Its protein product is CASAEQGAGTDTQYF. The entire variable domain, with the rest obtained from reference TRBV9 and TRBJ2-3, is as follows: DSGVTQTPKHLITATGQRVTLRCSPRSGDLSVYWYQQSLDQGLQFLIQYYNGEERAKGNILERFSAQQFPDLHSELNLSSLELGDSALYFCASAEQGAGTDTQYFGPGTRLTVL.

V is TRBV6-5 and J is TRBJ2-5; TRBD1 matches at 9 bases. J was trimmed by 5 bases and V by 6 bases; bases with no gene match: 4. Germline values: CDR1 MNHEY, CDR2 SVGAGI. The CDR3 has 13 amino acids. CDR3 nucleotide sequence: TGTGCCAGCAGCGGGACAGGGAGGGAGACCCAGTACTTC. Translating it yields CASSGTGRETQYF.

The table lists this clone with a count of one. The chain is built from TRBV4-3 and TRBJ2-7; 9 bases align to TRBD2. In germline, CDR1 is LGHNA, CDR2 YSLEER. The CDR3 contains 18 residues. J gave up 0 bases and V 0 bases, and 9 bases lay outside the gene matches. CDR3 in DNA: TGCGCCAGCAGCCAAGATACCCAGCGGGGGGCGAGCTCCTACGAGCAGTACTTC. Protein sequence: CASSQDTQRGASSYEQYF.

The chain couples TRBV7-2 to TRBJ1-4; TRBD1 matches at 7 bases. After removal of 3 bases from V and 3 bases from J, the junction contained 4 bases not matched to a gene. Germline CDR1 reads SGHTA; CDR2 reads FQGNSA. The CDR3 is made up of 15 amino acids. As DNA, the CDR3 is TGTGCCAGCAGCTTTGACAGGGTGGCTAATGAAAAACTGTTTTTT. Protein product: CASSFDRVANEKLFF.